Presented here are 2 T cell receptor beta chains from one specimen sequenced in a study of cytotoxic CD8 clonotypes in ibrutinib-treated CLL. TCRdb's table, derived via immunoSEQ multiplex PCR, lists solely in-frame clones and lacks some. The sample holds about 140,000 clones, 70% to 90% seen once. The input for sequencing was PBMCs, taken after 36 months of ibrutinib treatment. These receptors all come from a human donor with chronic lymphocytic leukemia.

The chain is built from TRBV29-1 and TRBJ2-1; D is unresolved. CDR1 is SQVTM and CDR2 is ANQGSEA in the germline V gene. With 6 bases removed from V and 6 bases from J, the gap between germline ends came to 9 bases. The CDR3 is 11 residues long. CDR3 bases: TGCAGCGTAATCTCGGGCAATGAGCAGTTCTTC. It yields the protein CSVISGNEQFF.

Here the CDR3 DNA reads TGCAGCGCATGGACAGGGGGTAACTATGGCTACACCTTC. It is translated as CSAWTGGNYGYTF. The gene calls are TRBV29-1 and TRBJ1-2; 10 nucleotides agree with TRBD1. V lost 7 bases and J lost 1; bases outside the gene matches: 3. Germline V gives CDR1 SQVTM, CDR2 ANQGSEA. CDR3 length equals 13 residues.